The 9 T cell receptor beta chains presented below share a single source sample, sequenced in a study of CD8 T cells in Susac syndrome. RNA was extracted with the RNeasy kit, and a quantity of roughly 0.45 to 1 ug was reverse transcribed using random hexamers. TCRdb independently ran MiXCR on the immunoSEQ multiplex PCR reads; one entry per CDR3 protein. The sample consists of more than 85,000 distinct CDR3 sequences, roughly 95% of them appearing once. Sequenced input: CD4+ T cells from PBMCs. The receptor source for this set is a human donor in good health.

This chain connects TRBV24-1 to TRBJ2-3; D is possibly TRBD1 or TRBD2 (5 bases each). Germline V CDR1 and CDR2: KGHDR, SFDVKD. Trimming pared 8 bases from V and 2 bases from J, leaving 22 bases between. This CDR3 comprises 17 residues. CDR3 region: CATTPPGTEEFTDTQYF. The CDR3 coding sequence is TGTGCCACCACTCCGCCCGGGACGGAAGAATTCACAGATACGCAGTATTTT.

V is TRBV6-5 and J is TRBJ2-7; 9 bases align to TRBD1. The length of the CDR3 is 15 residues. The J segment lost 6 bases and the V segment lost 2 bases, leaving 8 bases of the junction unmatched. Germline loops: CDR1 MNHEY, CDR2 SVGAGI. The CDR3 DNA follows: TGTGCCAGCAGTTACCTCGGGACAGGGAGGCGCGAGCAGTACTTC. As protein: CASSYLGTGRREQYF.

The chain carries TRBV28 and TRBJ2-7; D is unresolved. This CDR3 has 13 residues. Germline lookup yields CDR1 MDHEN and CDR2 SYDVKM. Trimming stripped 6 bases from V and 2 bases from J, with 11 bases between. The CDR3 spells CASSSGNTYEQYF. DNA for the CDR3: TGTGCCAGCAGCTCCGGAAATACCTACGAGCAGTACTTC.

The rearrangement links TRBV30 to TRBJ2-4; 7 positions agree with TRBD1. V trimming: 4 bases; J trimming: 4 bases; junction bases outside the gene matches: 1. CDR1 and CDR2 (germline): GTSNPN, SVGIG (reference sequence). The CDR3 is 12 amino acids. CDR3 residues: CAWTGGKNIQYF. CDR3 sequence (DNA): TGTGCCTGGACAGGGGGTAAAAACATTCAGTACTTC.

The rearrangement uses TRBV3-1 and TRBJ1-2; unclear D gene. Germline assignment: CDR1 LGHDT and CDR2 YNNKEL (reference sequence). V lost 3 bases and J 8 bases, leaving 13 bases between the germline ends. The CDR3 length is 13 residues. CDR3 residues: CASSHNPLMGYTF. For the CDR3, the DNA is TGTGCCAGCAGCCATAATCCCCTGATGGGCTACACCTTC.

This chain uses TRBV20-1 with TRBJ1-1, with 7 positions matching TRBD1. The CDR3 is 14 amino acids. The ends lost 4 bases at V and 6 bases at J; junction bases unmatched: 11. The germline V gene encodes CDR1 DFQATT and CDR2 SNEGSKA (reference sequence). The CDR3 sequence: CSATLTGRTAEAFF. The DNA of the CDR3 is TGCAGTGCTACCCTGACAGGGCGGACGGCTGAAGCTTTCTTT.

As regards this clonotype: Mismatch with germline at one junction end may stem from a read error. This chain joins TRBV7-7 and TRBJ2-2, with 7 bases lining up with TRBD1. Per germline, CDR1 SSHAT and CDR2 FNYEAQ (reference sequence). The CDR3 spans 15 residues. CDR3 in amino acids: CASSPSGGNTGELFF. In DNA, the CDR3 is TGTGCTAGCAGCCCCTCAGGGGGGAACACCGGGGAGCTGTTTTTT.

The count of this clonotype is one. V usage is TRBV5-1 and J usage is TRBJ1-2, with D possibly TRBD1 on 5 matching bases. Per the germline V gene, CDR1 is SGHRS and CDR2 is YFSETQ. Deletions cut 1 base from V and 7 bases from J, with 11 bases between. The CDR3 extends over 13 amino acids. The CDR3, as DNA: TGCGCCAGCAGCTTGCCAGGGCTCGGTGGCTACACCTTC. This sequence encodes CASSLPGLGGYTF.

The J gene is TRBJ2-7, the V gene TRBV27, with TRBD2 matching 8 bases. The CDR3 is 15 amino acids. Trimming cost V 2 bases and J 2 bases; bases outside gene matches: 5. Germline V gene lookup returns CDR1 MNHEY and CDR2 SMNVEV (reference sequence). The CDR3 DNA sequence: TGTGCCAGCAGTTTACGAGCGGGAGAGGCCTACGAGCAGTACTTC. Its protein is CASSLRAGEAYEQYF.